This T cell receptor (beta chain) was profiled in a study of T cell responses to AZD1222 COVID-19 vaccine. Germline V gene lookup returns CDR1 SGHRS and CDR2 YFSETQ. This CDR3 is built from 16 residues. Trimming pared 4 bases from V and 1 base from J, leaving 17 bases between. Generated by immunoSEQ multiplex PCR, the TCRdb table keeps only in-frame clones and is missing some. The table lists 130,000 or so clones, around 92% of them singletons. This clone was seen once. Its antigen remains unknown. General study findings and limits: Clonal diversity was possibly underestimated, and the donors were mostly white British, with more females. Across the whole spike, CD4 TCRs peaked at regions 160-218 and 743-854.

The source material was peripheral blood, sampled 28 days after the second AZD1222 dose. The chain combines TRBV5-1 with TRBJ1-1, with TRBD1 as a possible D gene (6 bases). The TCR comes from an adult who received the AZD1222 COVID-19 vaccine. The CDR3 loop reads CASSPQTGPTNTEAFF. CDR3 bases: TGCGCCAGCAGCCCCCAGACAGGACCAACGAACACTGAAGCTTTCTTT.